Below are 2 T cell receptor beta chains sequenced from a single sample in a study of identical twins. Each CDR3 protein is one row after TCRdb ran MiXCR on the 5' RACE reads. The table includes 570,000 or so distinct CDR3 sequences, roughly 9.9% detected once. These data were also filed under a second study, of yellow fever vaccine responses in identical twins.

The sequenced material came from PBMCs. The receptors derive from a woman aged 18-30 years in good health.

This clonotype has more than one count but fewer than ten. The chain combines TRBV4-3 with TRBJ1-4; 9 bases match TRBD1. Trimming removed 7 bases from V and 7 bases from J; junction bases left unmatched: 7. Looked up from germline, CDR1 is LGHNA and CDR2 is YSLEER. This CDR3 has 14 residues. CDR3 in DNA: TGCGCCAGCAAAGGGGACAGGGTGGGTGAAAAACTGTTTTTT. Protein product: CASKGDRVGEKLFF.

The chain employs TRBV20-1 and TRBJ2-5; possible D gene TRBD2, 6 bases. The CDR3 is 15 amino acids. Deletions cut 0 bases from V and 4 bases from J, with 15 bases between. Per germline, CDR1 DFQATT and CDR2 SNEGSKA (reference sequence). CDR3 amino acids: CSARDDALGGETQYF. In DNA, the CDR3 is TGCAGTGCTAGAGATGACGCCCTGGGGGGAGAGACCCAGTACTTC.